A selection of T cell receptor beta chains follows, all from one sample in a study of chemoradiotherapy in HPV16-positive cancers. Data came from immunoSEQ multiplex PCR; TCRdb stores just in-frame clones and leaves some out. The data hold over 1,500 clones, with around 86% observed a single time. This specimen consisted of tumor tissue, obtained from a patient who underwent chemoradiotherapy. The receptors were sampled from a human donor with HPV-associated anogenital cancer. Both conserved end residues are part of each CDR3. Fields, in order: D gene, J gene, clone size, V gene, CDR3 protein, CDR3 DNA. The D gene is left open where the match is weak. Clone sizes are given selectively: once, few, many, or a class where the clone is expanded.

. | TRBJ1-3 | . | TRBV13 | CASSLGEGPGNTIYF | TGTGCCAGCAGCTTAGGTGAGGGGCCTGGAAACACCATATATTTT
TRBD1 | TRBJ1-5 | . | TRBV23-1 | CAIRRNRGPSCNQPQHF | TGCGCCATCCGGAGGAACAGGGGGCCGTCTTGCAATCAGCCCCAGCATTTT
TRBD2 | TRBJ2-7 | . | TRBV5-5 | CASSLVLGLAGLGEQYF | TGTGCCAGCAGCTTGGTATTGGGACTAGCGGGGCTCGGGGAGCAGTACTTC
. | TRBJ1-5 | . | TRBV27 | CASSLSRGSSNQPQHF | TGTGCCAGCAGTTTATCCCGGGGATCCAGCAATCAGCCCCAGCATTTT
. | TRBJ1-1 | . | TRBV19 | CASSDRTHFEAFF | TGTGCCAGTAGTGACAGAACACACTTCGAAGCTTTCTTT
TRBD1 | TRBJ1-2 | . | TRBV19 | CATGTGSLYGYTF | TGTGCCACTGGGACAGGGAGCTTATATGGCTACACCTTC
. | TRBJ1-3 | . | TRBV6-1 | CASSVRDGDSGNTIYF | TGTGCCAGCAGTGTTCGGGACGGAGATTCTGGAAACACCATATATTTT
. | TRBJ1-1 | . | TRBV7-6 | CASTTLPRLFRAFF | TGTGCCAGCACTACCCTACCACGCCTCTTTAGGGCTTTCTTT
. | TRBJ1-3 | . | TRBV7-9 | CASSPPLGTLAGNTIYF | TGTGCCAGCAGCCCGCCGTTGGGCACGCTGGCAGGAAACACCATATATTTT
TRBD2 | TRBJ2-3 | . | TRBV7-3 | CASSLTYSGGVNTDTQYF | TGTGCCAGCAGCTTAACGTACAGCGGGGGGGTCAACACAGATACGCAGTATTTT
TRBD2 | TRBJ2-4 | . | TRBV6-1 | CASSELAGGPKNIQYF | TGTGCCAGCAGTGAACTAGCGGGGGGGCCCAAAAACATTCAGTACTTC
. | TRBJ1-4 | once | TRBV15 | CATSPGRQEGEKLFF | TGTGCCACCAGCCCAGGGAGGCAGGAGGGGGAAAAACTGTTTTTT
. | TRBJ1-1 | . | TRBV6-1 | CASSVDSGGSTEAFF | TGTGCCAGCAGTGTCGACAGTGGGGGTAGCACTGAAGCTTTCTTT
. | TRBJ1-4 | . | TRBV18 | CASSRDANEKLFF | TGTGCCAGCTCACGAGATGCTAATGAAAAACTGTTTTTT
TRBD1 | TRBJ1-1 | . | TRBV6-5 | CASSYSRDSNIKAFF | TGTGCCAGCAGTTACTCCCGGGACAGCAACATTAAAGCTTTCTTT
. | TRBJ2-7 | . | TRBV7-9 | CASSPTSGVGSYEQYF | TGTGCCAGCAGCCCAACATCCGGGGTCGGCTCCTACGAGCAGTACTTC
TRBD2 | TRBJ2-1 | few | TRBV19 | CASSIILAGPNNEQFF | TGTGCCAGTAGTATCATACTAGCGGGGCCCAACAATGAGCAGTTCTTC
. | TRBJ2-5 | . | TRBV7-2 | CASSLGVQGGVVGQYF | TGTGCCAGCAGCTTAGGCGTGCAGGGGGGAGTGGTGGGCCAGTACTTC
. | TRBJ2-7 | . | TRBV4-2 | CASSQDRARVNYEQYF | TGTGCCAGCAGCCAAGATCGGGCCAGAGTTAACTACGAGCAGTACTTC
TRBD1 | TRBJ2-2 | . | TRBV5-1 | CASSQGASGELFF | TGCGCCAGCAGCCAGGGGGCGTCCGGGGAGCTGTTTTTT
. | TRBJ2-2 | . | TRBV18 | CASSSWGPANTGELFF | TGTGCCAGCTCGAGCTGGGGGCCCGCGAACACCGGGGAGCTGTTTTTT
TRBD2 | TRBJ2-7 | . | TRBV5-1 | CASSQSSGDPLYEQYF | TGCGCCAGCAGCCAGTCTAGCGGGGACCCACTATACGAGCAGTACTTC
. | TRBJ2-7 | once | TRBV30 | CAWTSPPSYEQYF | TGTGCCTGGACCTCACCCCCGAGCTACGAGCAGTACTTC
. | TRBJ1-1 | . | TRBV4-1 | CASSQGPQGPPEAFF | TGCGCCAGCAGCCAAGGACCTCAGGGGCCCCCCGAAGCTTTCTTT
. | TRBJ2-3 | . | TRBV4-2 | CASSQFRGGLGGTDTQYF | TGTGCCAGCAGCCAATTCAGGGGCGGGTTGGGGGGCACAGATACGCAGTATTTT
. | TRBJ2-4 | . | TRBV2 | CASTRSGGPQNIQYF | TGTGCCAGCACCCGAAGTGGGGGCCCCCAAAACATTCAGTACTTC
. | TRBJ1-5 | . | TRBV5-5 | CASRGQDNQPQHF | TGTGCCAGCCGCGGACAAGACAATCAGCCCCAGCATTTT
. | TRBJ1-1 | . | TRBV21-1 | CASSKEHRVTEAFF | TGTGCCAGCAGCAAAGAACACAGGGTCACTGAAGCTTTCTTT
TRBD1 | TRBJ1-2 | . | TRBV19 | CASSRQGKPGYTF | TGTGCCAGTAGTCGACAGGGGAAACCTGGCTACACCTTC
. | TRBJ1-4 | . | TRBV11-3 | CASSLDGRPPTNEKLFF | TGTGCCAGCAGCTTAGATGGGCGGCCACCAACTAATGAAAAACTGTTTTTT
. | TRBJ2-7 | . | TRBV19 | CASSMSEEVHEQYF | TGTGCCAGTAGTATGTCCGAGGAGGTGCACGAGCAGTACTTC
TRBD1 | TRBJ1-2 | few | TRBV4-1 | CASSQDRVRDGYTF | TGCGCCAGCAGCCAGGACAGGGTCCGGGATGGCTACACCTTC
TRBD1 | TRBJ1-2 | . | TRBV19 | CASSMGQGANYGYTF | TGTGCCAGTAGTATGGGACAGGGGGCCAACTATGGCTACACCTTC
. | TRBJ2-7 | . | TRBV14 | CASSQWGGGGYEQYF | TGTGCCAGCAGCCAATGGGGAGGGGGCGGTTACGAGCAGTACTTC
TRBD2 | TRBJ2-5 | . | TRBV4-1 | CASALAGEETQYF | TGCGCCAGCGCACTAGCGGGGGAAGAGACCCAGTACTTC
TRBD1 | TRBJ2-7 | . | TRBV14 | CASSPRTGSYEQYF | TGTGCCAGCAGCCCGCGGACAGGGTCCTACGAGCAGTACTTC
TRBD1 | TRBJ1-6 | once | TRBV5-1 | CASSIRTGESPLHF | TGCGCCAGCAGCATCCGCACAGGGGAGTCACCCCTCCACTTT
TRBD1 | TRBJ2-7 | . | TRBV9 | CASSGRQGHYEQYF | TGTGCCAGCAGCGGACGACAGGGGCACTACGAGCAGTACTTC
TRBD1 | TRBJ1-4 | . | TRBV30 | CAWRIDRGRGNEKLFF | TGTGCCTGGAGGATTGACAGGGGGCGCGGGAATGAAAAACTGTTTTTT
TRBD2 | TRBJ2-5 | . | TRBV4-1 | CASSQDKTLAGARQETQYF | TGCGCCAGCAGCCAAGATAAAACCCTAGCGGGGGCCCGCCAAGAGACCCAGTACTTC
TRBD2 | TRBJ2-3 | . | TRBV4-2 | CASSPGTSGGGLADTQYF | TGTGCCAGCAGCCCGGGGACTAGCGGGGGGGGTTTAGCGGATACGCAGTATTTT
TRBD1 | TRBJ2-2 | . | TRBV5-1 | CASWGQGAAGELFF | TGCGCCAGCTGGGGTCAGGGGGCCGCCGGGGAGCTGTTTTTT
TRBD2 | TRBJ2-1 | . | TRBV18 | CASSPPGTRRNEQFF | TGTGCCAGCTCACCACCCGGGACTAGGCGCAATGAGCAGTTCTTC
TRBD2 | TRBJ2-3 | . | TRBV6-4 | CASSDSAGGPTDTQYF | TGTGCCAGCAGTGACTCGGCGGGGGGGCCCACAGATACGCAGTATTTT